This TCR beta chain was identified during a study of blood T cells in healthy people across ages (dated by TCRdb to 2015 to 2017). Describing the broader study: In model experiments, template switching captured roughly one uniquely barcoded TCR beta cDNA molecule for every two T cells. The donors were divided into four age groups: young (average around 16 years), middle-aged (approximately 39), aged (about 60) and long-lived (roughly 82). Age-related changes in TCR beta repertoire diversity were measured in the study by deep sequencing normalized with unique cDNA molecular identifiers. For two donors (one aged 18 to 29 and one aged 80 or older), the study analyzed two additional independent replicas of 1 million unique cDNA reads from the same blood draw. To avoid experimental bias, donors of different ages were randomly spread across the sequencing lanes. The paper's findings and limits, for the study overall: The CMV infection status of donors was not known, potentially confounding age-related changes in expanded clonotypes. Observed TCR beta diversity correlated strongly with the percentage of naive T cells measured by flow cytometry. As age increased, observed TCR beta diversity per million T cells dropped in a roughly linear way, and a significant reduction was already evident by age 40. Compared with the aged group, more naive CD4+ T cells, fewer expanded clones and increased TCR diversity were shown by the long-lived group, suggesting age selection. Conclusive comparison of naive and antigen-experienced compartments was prevented by the profiling of bulk unsorted PBMCs. Estimates of total diversity based on one million sequenced T cells were regarded as lower bounds and as underestimates.

Library prep was done by 5' RACE. TCRdb records Illumina HiSeq 2500 as the sequencer. A second PCR of roughly 6 to 12 cycles was performed with a sample-barcoded 5' primer and a J-beta primer mix. Each TCR beta cDNA molecule received a unique molecular identifier from a template-switch 5' adaptor carrying 12 random nucleotides. Each sample yielded at least 3 million CDR3-containing paired-end reads. The Mint cDNA synthesis kit, primed by a TRBC-specific oligonucleotide, was used to synthesize first-strand cDNA from all RNA. After uracil-DNA glycosylase treatment, a first 18-cycle PCR used universal primers M1SS and BC2_uni_R on all cDNA. As for the original processing: Each sample was normalized by randomly selecting 1 million high-quality reads, each carrying a distinct molecular identifier. Instead of being binned into consensus sequences, reads with shared molecular identifiers were discarded. MiTCR, with a Q25 quality threshold and the strictest error-elimination algorithm, was used for CDR3 identification, clonotype clustering and error correction. A nonparametric unseen species model with Euler transformation was used to estimate lower-bound total TCR beta diversity. TCRdb reran the public reads through fastp at Q25 and MiXCR, keeping productive beta chains. Each CDR3 protein gets just one entry, which takes the most common genes and DNA from the rows behind it. These V and J calls are TCRdb output, not the study's own analysis. The sample yields about 640,000 distinct CDR3 sequences; roughly 53% were counted once. Clones ranked in the top ten supply 30% to 45% of the sample.

Donors were roughly 40 systemically healthy Caucasian individuals from Russia aged roughly 6 to 90 years. Each donor gave ten milliliters of peripheral blood, collected into EDTA-treated Vacutainer tubes. Ficoll-Paque density-gradient centrifugation was used to isolate PBMCs, with at least 7 million obtained per sample. Trizol reagent was used to extract total RNA from the PBMCs, yielding at least 6 micrograms per sample. For every donor, an aliquot of PBMCs went through flow cytometry to measure the percentages of naive CD45RAhigh/CD27high T cells. For this chain, trimming is 5 bases at the V end and 9 bases at the J end, and the number of junction bases without a gene match is 18. The germline V gene (reference sequence) supplies CDR1 DFQATT and CDR2 SNEGSKA. The CDR3 runs 16 residues from the cysteine to the phenylalanine. Left in the record is the CDR3 DNA by itself, 48 bases read in frame from the first base.

This clonotype has a single count. The antigen this receptor binds is unknown. Base qualities are not at hand, and no much larger clone is one base apart. One read alone is weak evidence. The V and J segments used are TRBV20-1 and TRBJ2-1; 8 nucleotides in the junction match TRBD1. Sequences were obtained from blood. The source of this sequence is a man between 60 and 75 years old in good health. CDR3 protein: CSARPATGGTLREQFF. The DNA sequence is TGCAGTGCTCGTCCCGCTACAGGGGGGACGCTTCGTGAGCAGTTCTTC.